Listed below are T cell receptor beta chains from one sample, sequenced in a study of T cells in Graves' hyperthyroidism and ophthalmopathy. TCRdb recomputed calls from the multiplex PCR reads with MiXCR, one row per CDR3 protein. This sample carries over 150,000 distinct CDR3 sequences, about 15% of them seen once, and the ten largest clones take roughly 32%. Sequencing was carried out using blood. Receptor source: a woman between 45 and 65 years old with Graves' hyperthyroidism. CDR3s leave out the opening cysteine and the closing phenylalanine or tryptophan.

cdr3_aa: ASSSTVGGRENTEAF; j_call: TRBJ1-1; v_call: TRBV11-2; cdr3_length: 15
cdr3_aa: ASSFGRWGYGYT; j_call: TRBJ1-2; v_call: TRBV27; cdr3_length: 12
cdr3_aa: ASSLIQTQY; j_call: TRBJ2-5; v_call: TRBV7-2; cdr3_length: 9
cdr3_aa: ASRPSSGRIGEQF; j_call: TRBJ2-1; v_call: TRBV6-1; cdr3_length: 13
cdr3_aa: ASSSLGARAHNQPQH; j_call: TRBJ1-5; v_call: TRBV27; cdr3_length: 15
cdr3_aa: ASSKTGVEMNTEAF; j_call: TRBJ1-1; v_call: TRBV6-1; cdr3_length: 14
cdr3_aa: ASSRSRGGRETQY; j_call: TRBJ2-5; v_call: TRBV11-2; cdr3_length: 13
cdr3_aa: ASSQGTAEETQY; j_call: TRBJ2-5; v_call: TRBV3-1; cdr3_length: 12
cdr3_aa: ASSPGSGGVYNEQF; j_call: TRBJ2-1; v_call: TRBV7-9; cdr3_length: 14
cdr3_aa: ASLDRNYGYT; j_call: TRBJ1-2; v_call: TRBV28; cdr3_length: 10
cdr3_aa: ASSSNKGSPPNTEAF; j_call: TRBJ1-1; v_call: TRBV7-9; cdr3_length: 15
cdr3_aa: ASSQGRRNTGELF; j_call: TRBJ2-2; v_call: TRBV4-3; cdr3_length: 13
cdr3_aa: ASSRGERVSGNTIY; j_call: TRBJ1-3; v_call: TRBV7-9; cdr3_length: 14
cdr3_aa: ASSISGGSYNEQF; j_call: TRBJ2-1; v_call: TRBV19; cdr3_length: 13
cdr3_aa: ASSLGLEPYGYT; j_call: TRBJ1-2; v_call: TRBV7-9; cdr3_length: 12
cdr3_aa: ASGEVNTEAF; j_call: TRBJ1-1; v_call: TRBV19; cdr3_length: 10
cdr3_aa: ASSFVRGLSNQPQH; j_call: TRBJ1-5; v_call: TRBV28; cdr3_length: 14
cdr3_aa: ASTPVLGGGPQETQY; j_call: TRBJ2-5; v_call: TRBV7-8; cdr3_length: 15
cdr3_aa: ASTPGGGGNQPQH; j_call: TRBJ1-5; v_call: TRBV18; cdr3_length: 13
cdr3_aa: AIKAGTGGADTQY; j_call: TRBJ2-3; v_call: TRBV2; cdr3_length: 13
cdr3_aa: ASSDRGLATGELF; j_call: TRBJ2-2; v_call: TRBV9; cdr3_length: 13
cdr3_aa: ASSQAASSGANVLT; j_call: TRBJ2-6; v_call: TRBV4-2; cdr3_length: 14
cdr3_aa: ASSLQEGGQETQY; j_call: TRBJ2-5; v_call: TRBV7-3; cdr3_length: 13
cdr3_aa: ASSLVRGGTEAF; j_call: TRBJ1-1; v_call: TRBV5-1; cdr3_length: 12
cdr3_aa: ASSELGGGRGGSPLH; j_call: TRBJ1-6; v_call: TRBV25-1; cdr3_length: 15
cdr3_aa: ASSSGGLAGGETQY; j_call: TRBJ2-5; v_call: TRBV5-1; cdr3_length: 14
cdr3_aa: ASSQTSGTEAF; j_call: TRBJ1-1; v_call: TRBV11-2; cdr3_length: 11
cdr3_aa: ASSLSSSDAGELF; j_call: TRBJ2-2; v_call: TRBV7-9; cdr3_length: 13
cdr3_aa: ASSRTVMNTEAF; j_call: TRBJ1-1; v_call: TRBV28; cdr3_length: 12